The TCR beta chain under discussion was sequenced for a study of shared clonotypes between healthy human individuals. All donors were Caucasian adults living in Nashville, Tennessee. PCR replicates performed on unsorted PBMC used approximately 320 ng DNA, 29,000 or so T cell genomes. On ten immunoSEQ deep assay plates, unsorted PBMC DNA was sequenced. Original processing notes: As immunoSEQ supplied junction-only sequences (without quality scores), filtering differed. Using immunoSEQ multiplex PCR, the repertoire was profiled, and TCRdb retains in-frame clones only, with some absent. V, J and clone size are those of that table, while D and trimming were read from the DNA. Of around 480,000 clones listed, around 79% are singletons. This CDR3 spans 15 amino acids. V was pared by 4 bases and J by 5 bases, with 8 bases of the junction left unmatched. CDR1 and CDR2 from the germline V gene are ENHRY and SYGVKD.

This clonotype originated in a woman aged 40 to 49 in good health. Some clones in this sample may be carry-over from other donors' samples. Sequences were obtained from PBMCs. This sequence joins TRBV10-3 and TRBJ2-1, with 7 bases matching TRBD2. The CDR3 loop reads CAISGGRELDNEQFF. As DNA, the CDR3 is TGTGCCATCAGTGGTGGGCGGGAGCTCGACAATGAGCAGTTCTTC.